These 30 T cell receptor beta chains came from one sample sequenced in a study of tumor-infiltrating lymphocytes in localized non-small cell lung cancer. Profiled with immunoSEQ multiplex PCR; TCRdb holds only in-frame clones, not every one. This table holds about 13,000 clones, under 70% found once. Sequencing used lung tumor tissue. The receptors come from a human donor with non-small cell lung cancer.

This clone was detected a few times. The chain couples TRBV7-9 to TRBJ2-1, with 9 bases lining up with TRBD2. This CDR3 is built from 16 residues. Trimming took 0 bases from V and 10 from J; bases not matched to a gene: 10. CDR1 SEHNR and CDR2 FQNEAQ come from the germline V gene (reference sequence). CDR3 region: CASSLAQIAGDREQFF. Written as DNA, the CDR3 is TGTGCCAGCAGCTTAGCTCAGATAGCGGGAGATAGGGAGCAGTTCTTC. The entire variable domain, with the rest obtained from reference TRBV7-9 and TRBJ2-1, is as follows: DTGVSQNPRHKITKRGQNVTFRCDPISEHNRLYWYRQTLGQGPEFLTYFQNEAQLEKSRLLSDRFSAERPKGSFSTLEIQRTEQGDSAMYLCASSLAQIAGDREQFFGPGTRLTVL.

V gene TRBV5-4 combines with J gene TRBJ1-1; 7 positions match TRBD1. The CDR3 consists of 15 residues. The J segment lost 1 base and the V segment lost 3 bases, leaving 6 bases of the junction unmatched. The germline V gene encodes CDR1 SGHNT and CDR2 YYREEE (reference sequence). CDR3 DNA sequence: TGTGCCAGCAGCTGGAAGGGGGCGGCGAACACTGAAGCTTTCTTT. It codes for CASSWKGAANTEAFF.

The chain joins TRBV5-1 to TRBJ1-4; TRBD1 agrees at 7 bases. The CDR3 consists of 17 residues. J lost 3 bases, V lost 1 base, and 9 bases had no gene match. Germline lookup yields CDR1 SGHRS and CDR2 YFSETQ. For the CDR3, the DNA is TGCGCCAGCAGCTTGCAGGGGGGAGGTGTAGCTAATGAAAAACTGTTTTTT. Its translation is CASSLQGGGVANEKLFF.

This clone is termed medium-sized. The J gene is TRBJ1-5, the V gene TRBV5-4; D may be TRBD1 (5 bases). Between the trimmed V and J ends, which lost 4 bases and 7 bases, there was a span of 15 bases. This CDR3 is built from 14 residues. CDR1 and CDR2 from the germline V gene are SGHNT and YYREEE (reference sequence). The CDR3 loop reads CASSMGGVSQPQHF. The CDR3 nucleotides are TGTGCCAGCAGCATGGGGGGGGTTTCGCAGCCCCAGCATTTT. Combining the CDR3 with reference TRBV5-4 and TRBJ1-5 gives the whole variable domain ETGVTQSPTHLIKTRGQQVTLRCSSQSGHNTVSWYQQALGQGPQFIFQYYREEENGRGNFPPRFSGLQFPNYSSELNVNALELDDSALYLCASSMGGVSQPQHFGDGTRLSIL.

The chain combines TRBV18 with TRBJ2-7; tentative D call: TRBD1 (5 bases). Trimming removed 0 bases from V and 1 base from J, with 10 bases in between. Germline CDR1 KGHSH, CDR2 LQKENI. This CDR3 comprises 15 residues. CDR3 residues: CASSPPTAGSYEQYF. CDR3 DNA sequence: TGTGCCAGCTCACCACCGACAGCCGGATCCTACGAGCAGTACTTC.

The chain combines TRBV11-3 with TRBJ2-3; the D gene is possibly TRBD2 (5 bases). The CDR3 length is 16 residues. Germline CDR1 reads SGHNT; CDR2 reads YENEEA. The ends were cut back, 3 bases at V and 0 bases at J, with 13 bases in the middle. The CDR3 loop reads CASSLNPAESTDTQYF. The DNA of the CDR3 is TGTGCCAGCAGCTTGAACCCAGCGGAGAGCACAGATACGCAGTATTTT. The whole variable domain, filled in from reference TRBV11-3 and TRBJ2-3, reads EAGVVQSPRYKIIEKKQPVAFWCNPISGHNTLYWYLQNLGQGPELLIRYENEEAVDDSQLPKDRFSAERLKGVDSTLKIQPAELGDSAVYLCASSLNPAESTDTQYFGPGTRLTVL.

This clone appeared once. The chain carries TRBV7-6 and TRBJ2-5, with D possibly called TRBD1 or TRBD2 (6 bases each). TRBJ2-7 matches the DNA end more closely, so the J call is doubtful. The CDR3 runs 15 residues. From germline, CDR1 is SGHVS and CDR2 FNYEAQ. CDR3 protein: CASSVEGGPSYEQYF. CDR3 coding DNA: TGTGCCAGCAGCGTTGAGGGGGGACCCTCCTACGAGCAGTACTTC.

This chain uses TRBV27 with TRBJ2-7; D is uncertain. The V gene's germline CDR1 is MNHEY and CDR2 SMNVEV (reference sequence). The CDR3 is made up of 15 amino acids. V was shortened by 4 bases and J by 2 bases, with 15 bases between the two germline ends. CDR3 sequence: CASSSPLNGTYEQYF. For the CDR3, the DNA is TGTGCCAGCAGTTCCCCGTTGAACGGAACCTACGAGCAGTACTTC.

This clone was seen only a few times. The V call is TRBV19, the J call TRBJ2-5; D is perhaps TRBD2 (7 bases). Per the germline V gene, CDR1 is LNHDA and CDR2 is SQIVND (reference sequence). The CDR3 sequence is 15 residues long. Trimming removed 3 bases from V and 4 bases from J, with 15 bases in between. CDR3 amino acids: CASSMEGGPRETQYF. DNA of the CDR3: TGTGCCAGTAGTATGGAGGGGGGGCCCCGAGAGACCCAGTACTTC.

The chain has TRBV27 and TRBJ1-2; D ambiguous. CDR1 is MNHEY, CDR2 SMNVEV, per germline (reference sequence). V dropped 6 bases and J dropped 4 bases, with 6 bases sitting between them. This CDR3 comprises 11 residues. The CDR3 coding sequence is TGTGCCAGCAGGGATATCTATGGCTACACCTTC. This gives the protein CASRDIYGYTF.

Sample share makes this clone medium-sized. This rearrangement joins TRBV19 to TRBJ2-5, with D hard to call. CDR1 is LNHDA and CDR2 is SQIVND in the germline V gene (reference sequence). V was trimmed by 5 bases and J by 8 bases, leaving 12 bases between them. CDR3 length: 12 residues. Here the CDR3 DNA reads TGTGCCAGTAGTTTACCAGCCCAAACCCAGTACTTC. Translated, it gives CASSLPAQTQYF.

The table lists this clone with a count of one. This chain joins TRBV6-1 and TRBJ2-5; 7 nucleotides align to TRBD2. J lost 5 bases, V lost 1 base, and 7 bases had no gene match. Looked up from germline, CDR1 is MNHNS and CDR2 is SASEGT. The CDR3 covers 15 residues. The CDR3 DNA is TGTGCCAGCAGTGAAGTGGGGGGGTCTATGGAGACCCAGTACTTC. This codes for CASSEVGGSMETQYF.

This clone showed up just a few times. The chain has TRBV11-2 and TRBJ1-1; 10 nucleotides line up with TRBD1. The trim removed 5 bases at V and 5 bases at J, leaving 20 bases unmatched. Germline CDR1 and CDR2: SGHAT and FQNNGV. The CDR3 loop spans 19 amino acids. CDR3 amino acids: CASSASHGGSRTGGTEAFF. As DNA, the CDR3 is TGTGCCAGCAGCGCCTCCCACGGTGGGTCAAGGACAGGGGGTACTGAAGCTTTCTTT.

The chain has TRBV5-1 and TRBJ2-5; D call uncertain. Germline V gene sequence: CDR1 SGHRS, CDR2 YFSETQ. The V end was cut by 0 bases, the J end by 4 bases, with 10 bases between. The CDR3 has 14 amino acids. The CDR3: CASSLGAVRETQYF. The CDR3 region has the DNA TGCGCCAGCAGCTTGGGGGCAGTACGAGAGACCCAGTACTTC.

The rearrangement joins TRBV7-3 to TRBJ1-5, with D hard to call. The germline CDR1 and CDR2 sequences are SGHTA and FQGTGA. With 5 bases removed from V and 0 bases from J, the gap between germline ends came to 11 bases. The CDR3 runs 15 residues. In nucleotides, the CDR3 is TGTGCCAGCAGCCCCGACATTTATAGCAATCAGCCCCAGCATTTT. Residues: CASSPDIYSNQPQHF. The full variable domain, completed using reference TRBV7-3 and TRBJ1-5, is GAGVSQTPSNKVTEKGKYVELRCDPISGHTALYWYRQSLGQGPEFLIYFQGTGAADDSGLPNDRFFAVRPEGSVSTLKIQRTERGDSAVYLCASSPDIYSNQPQHFGDGTRLSIL.

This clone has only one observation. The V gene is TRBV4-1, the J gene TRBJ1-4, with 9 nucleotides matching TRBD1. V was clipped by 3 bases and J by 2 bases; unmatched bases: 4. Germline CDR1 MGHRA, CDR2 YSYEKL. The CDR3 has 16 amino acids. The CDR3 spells CASSHGQGLTNEKLFF. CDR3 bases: TGCGCCAGCAGCCACGGACAGGGGTTGACTAATGAAAAACTGTTTTTT.

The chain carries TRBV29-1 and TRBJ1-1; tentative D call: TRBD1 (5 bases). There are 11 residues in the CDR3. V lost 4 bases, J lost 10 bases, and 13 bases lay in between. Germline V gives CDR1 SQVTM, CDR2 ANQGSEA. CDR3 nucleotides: TGCAGCGTTGCTGGCCAGGGTTCAGCTTTCTTT. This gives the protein CSVAGQGSAFF.

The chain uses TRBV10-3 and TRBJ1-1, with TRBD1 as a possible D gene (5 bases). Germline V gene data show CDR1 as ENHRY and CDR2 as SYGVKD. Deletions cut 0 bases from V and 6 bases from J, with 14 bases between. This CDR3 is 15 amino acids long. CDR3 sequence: CAISESRGAGSEAFF. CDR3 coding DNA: TGTGCCATCAGTGAGTCGAGGGGTGCGGGCTCTGAAGCTTTCTTT.

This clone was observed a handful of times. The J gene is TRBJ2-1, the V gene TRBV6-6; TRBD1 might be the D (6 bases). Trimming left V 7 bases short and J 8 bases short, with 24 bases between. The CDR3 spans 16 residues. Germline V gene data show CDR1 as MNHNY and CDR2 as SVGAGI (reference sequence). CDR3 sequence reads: CASNRAAGVILDEQFF. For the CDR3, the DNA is TGTGCCAGCAACAGGGCTGCAGGGGTAATCTTGGATGAGCAGTTCTTC.

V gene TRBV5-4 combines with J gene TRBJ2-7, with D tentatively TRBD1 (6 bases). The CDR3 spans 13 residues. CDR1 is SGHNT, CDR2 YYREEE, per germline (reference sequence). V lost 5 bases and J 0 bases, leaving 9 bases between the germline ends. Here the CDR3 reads CASSRQASYEQYF. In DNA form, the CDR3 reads TGTGCCAGCAGTCGACAGGCCTCCTACGAGCAGTACTTC.

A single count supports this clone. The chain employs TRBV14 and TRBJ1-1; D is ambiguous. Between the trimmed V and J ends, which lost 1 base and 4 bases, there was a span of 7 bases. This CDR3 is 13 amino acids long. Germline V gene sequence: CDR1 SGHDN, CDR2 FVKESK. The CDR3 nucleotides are TGTGCCAGCAGCCAAGTGGCCGGCACTGAAGCTTTCTTT. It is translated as CASSQVAGTEAFF.

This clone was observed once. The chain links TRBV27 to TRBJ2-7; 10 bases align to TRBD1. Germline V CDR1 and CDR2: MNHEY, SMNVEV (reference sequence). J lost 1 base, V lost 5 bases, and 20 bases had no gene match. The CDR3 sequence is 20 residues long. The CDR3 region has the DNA TGTGCCAGCAGTCTAGGGGCCCCGGGACAGGGGTCCCCTAAATCCTACGAGCAGTACTTC. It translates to CASSLGAPGQGSPKSYEQYF.

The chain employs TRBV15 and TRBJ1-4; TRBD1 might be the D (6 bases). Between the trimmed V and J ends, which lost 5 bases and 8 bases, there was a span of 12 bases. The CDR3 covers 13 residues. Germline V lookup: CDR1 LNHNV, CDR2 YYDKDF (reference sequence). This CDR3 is CATSWGPGEKLFF. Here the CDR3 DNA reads TGTGCCACCAGCTGGGGGCCGGGGGAAAAACTGTTTTTT.

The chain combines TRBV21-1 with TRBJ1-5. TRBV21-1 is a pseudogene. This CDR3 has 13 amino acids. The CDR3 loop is CASSKAGEQPQHF. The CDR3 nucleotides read TGTGCCAGCAGCAAAGCGGGGGAGCAGCCCCAGCATTTT.

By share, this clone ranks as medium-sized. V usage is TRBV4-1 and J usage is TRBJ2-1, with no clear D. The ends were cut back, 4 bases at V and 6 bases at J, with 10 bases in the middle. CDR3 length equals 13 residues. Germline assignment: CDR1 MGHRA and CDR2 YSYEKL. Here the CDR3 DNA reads TGCGCCAGCAGCCTACCCCCGAGCAATGAGCAGTTCTTC. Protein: CASSLPPSNEQFF.

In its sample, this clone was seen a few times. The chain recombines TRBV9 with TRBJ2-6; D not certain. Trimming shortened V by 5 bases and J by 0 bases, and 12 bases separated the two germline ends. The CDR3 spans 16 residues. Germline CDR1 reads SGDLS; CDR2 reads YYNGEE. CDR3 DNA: TGTGCCAGCAGTCCGTTAGGCACCTCTGGGGCCAACGTCCTGACTTTC. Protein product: CASSPLGTSGANVLTF.

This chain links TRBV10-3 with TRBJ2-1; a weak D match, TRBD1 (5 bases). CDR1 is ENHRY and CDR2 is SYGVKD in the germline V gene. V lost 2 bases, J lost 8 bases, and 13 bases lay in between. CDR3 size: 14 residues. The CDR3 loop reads CAISEIQDRDEQFF. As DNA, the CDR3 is TGTGCCATCAGTGAGATACAGGACCGGGATGAGCAGTTCTTC.

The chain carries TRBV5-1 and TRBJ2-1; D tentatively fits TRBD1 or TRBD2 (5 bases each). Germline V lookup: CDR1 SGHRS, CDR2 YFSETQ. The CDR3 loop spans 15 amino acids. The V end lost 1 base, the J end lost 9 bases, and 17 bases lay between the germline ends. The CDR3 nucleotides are TGCGCCAGCAGCTTGACAGGCGAGTTCGGAGGTGAGCAGTTCTTC. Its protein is CASSLTGEFGGEQFF. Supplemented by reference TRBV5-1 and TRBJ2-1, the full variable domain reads KAGVTQTPRYLIKTRGQQVTLSCSPISGHRSVSWYQQTPGQGLQFLFEYFSETQRNKGNFPGRFSGRQFSNSRSEMNVSTLELGDSALYLCASSLTGEFGGEQFFGPGTRLTVL.

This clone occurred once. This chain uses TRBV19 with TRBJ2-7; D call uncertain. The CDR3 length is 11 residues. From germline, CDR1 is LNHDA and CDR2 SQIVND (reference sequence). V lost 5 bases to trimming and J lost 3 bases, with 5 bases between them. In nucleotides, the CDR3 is TGTGCCAGTAGTTTTGGCTACGAGCAGTACTTC. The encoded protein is CASSFGYEQYF.

Here the CDR3 DNA reads TGCGCCAGCAGTGAGTCTGGGATTTCACCCCTCCACTTT. Translated, it gives CASSESGISPLHF. J is TRBJ1-6 and V is TRBV10-1; D remains unclear. The CDR3 length is 13 residues. Germline loops: CDR1 WNHNN, CDR2 SYGVQD (reference sequence). The V end lost 0 bases, the J end lost 9 bases, and 6 bases lay between the germline ends.